This T cell receptor (beta chain) was sequenced during a study of blood T cell repertoires in COVID-19. Study-level background: Donors in the United States, Italy and Spain gave samples during acute or convalescent COVID-19.

This clone was recorded once. CDR1 and CDR2 from the germline V gene are SGHTA and FQGNSA. V gave up 2 bases and J gave up 0 bases, with 17 bases separating them. The CDR3 is 18 amino acids. The method was immunoSEQ multiplex PCR; TCRdb's version includes in-frame clones alone and lacks a portion of them. The sample carries around 70,000 clones, approximately 80% recorded once. The rearrangement uses TRBV7-2 and TRBJ2-1; no firm D call. Sequencing was performed on peripheral blood. The clonotype was recovered from a woman of 80 years or more with active or convalescent COVID-19. The CDR3 DNA is TGTGCCAGCAGCTTAAACTACGATACGGCGAGCTCCTACAATGAGCAGTTCTTC. Its translation: CASSLNYDTASSYNEQFF.